The 28 T cell receptor beta chains given below trace back to one sample, sequenced in a study of identical twins. A single record per CDR3 protein comes from TCRdb applying MiXCR to the 5' RACE reads. The table lists approximately 210,000 distinct CDR3 sequences, roughly 9.4% of them singletons. The sample consisted of memory (CD45RO+) T cells sorted from blood. These receptors originate from a woman younger than 35 in good health.

Only a few counts were recorded for this clonotype. The V and J genes are TRBV4-3 and TRBJ2-7; no firm D call. CDR3 length equals 15 residues. Trimming cost V 0 bases and J 2 bases, with 11 bases left between them. The germline gives CDR1 LGHNA, CDR2 YSLEER. The CDR3 loop is CASSQELVPTYEQYF. In DNA, the CDR3 is TGCGCCAGCAGCCAAGAGTTAGTGCCCACCTACGAGCAGTACTTC.

This chain uses TRBV2 with TRBJ2-7, with a tentative D call TRBD2 (7 bases). V gave up 4 bases and J gave up 2 bases, with 9 bases separating them. Germline CDR1 reads SNHLY; CDR2 reads FYNNEI. The CDR3 is 13 residues long. CDR3 region: CASSARGPYEQYF. CDR3 sequence (DNA): TGTGCCAGCAGTGCGCGGGGGCCCTACGAGCAGTACTTC.

The V call is TRBV27, the J call TRBJ2-3; no firm D call. Between the trimmed V and J ends, which lost 6 bases and 0 bases, there was a span of 13 bases. CDR1 is MNHEY, CDR2 SMNVEV, per germline (reference sequence). The CDR3 covers 15 residues. The CDR3 sequence: CASRPWEESTDTQYF. CDR3 nucleotides: TGTGCCAGCAGGCCCTGGGAAGAAAGCACAGATACGCAGTATTTT.

This clonotype has more than one count but fewer than ten. This chain uses TRBV27 with TRBJ1-6; tentatively, D is TRBD1 (6 bases). V was trimmed by 6 bases and J by 9 bases, leaving 12 bases between them. Per the germline V gene, CDR1 is MNHEY and CDR2 is SMNVEV (reference sequence). The CDR3 consists of 13 residues. The CDR3 loop reads CASRQGTGSPLHF. The CDR3 bases are TGTGCCAGCAGACAGGGTACGGGTTCACCCCTCCACTTT.

This clonotype was found a few times. V and J are TRBV5-1 and TRBJ2-7; D gene unclear. Germline V gives CDR1 SGHRS, CDR2 YFSETQ. This CDR3 is built from 14 residues. V was trimmed by 4 bases and J by 1 base, leaving 12 bases between them. This CDR3 reads CASSRIGVSYEQYF. In DNA form, the CDR3 reads TGCGCCAGCAGCCGGATCGGTGTGTCCTACGAGCAGTACTTC.

V usage is TRBV7-2 and J usage is TRBJ2-3; 7 bases line up with TRBD2. Germline V lookup: CDR1 SGHTA, CDR2 FQGNSA. CDR3 length: 18 residues. Trimming removed 6 bases from V and 6 bases from J; junction bases left unmatched: 21. The CDR3 protein is CTSSLLPAGYTGSDTQYF. The CDR3 region has the DNA TGTACCAGCAGTTTACTGCCAGCGGGGTACACGGGGTCCGATACGCAGTATTTT.

This clonotype was found many times. The chain has TRBV3-1 and TRBJ2-2; D not resolved. The V gene lost 1 base and the J gene lost 7 bases, with 7 bases spanning the gap. The germline gives CDR1 LGHDT, CDR2 YNNKEL (reference sequence). CDR3 length: 13 residues. The CDR3 reads CASSQGWDGELFF. CDR3 nucleotides: TGTGCCAGCAGCCAAGGTTGGGACGGGGAGCTGTTTTTT.

This clonotype showed up many times. The chain joins TRBV9 to TRBJ2-7; TRBD1 matches at 8 bases. The V segment lost 3 bases and the J segment 2 bases; nucleotides outside the gene matches: 1. The CDR3 runs 13 residues. Germline CDR1 SGDLS, CDR2 YYNGEE. The CDR3 loop is CASSGDRTYEQYF. For the CDR3, the DNA is TGTGCCAGCAGCGGGGACAGGACCTACGAGCAGTACTTC.

This clonotype showed up just a few times. J is TRBJ1-2 and V is TRBV4-1; D is ambiguous. V lost 2 bases, J lost 4 bases, and 8 bases lay in between. This CDR3 contains 13 residues. Germline V gene data show CDR1 as MGHRA and CDR2 as YSYEKL. The CDR3 reads CASSQPDSYGYTF. The CDR3 nucleotides read TGCGCCAGCAGCCAACCCGACTCCTATGGCTACACCTTC.

Only a few counts were recorded for this clonotype. This sequence joins TRBV4-2 and TRBJ1-5; no clear D. This CDR3 has 15 residues. V lost 0 bases, J lost 7 bases, and 13 bases lay in between. Germline V lookup: CDR1 LGHNA, CDR2 YNFKEQ. CDR3 protein: CASSQDGQAPQPQHF. In DNA form, the CDR3 reads TGTGCCAGCAGCCAAGACGGGCAGGCGCCCCAGCCCCAGCATTTT.

V and J are TRBV6-4 and TRBJ2-2; D perhaps matches TRBD1 (6 bases). V lost 6 bases and J lost 0, with 8 bases in between. Germline values: CDR1 MRHNA, CDR2 SNTAGT. The CDR3 is 14 amino acids. The CDR3 sequence: CASRTGTNTGELFF. For the CDR3, the DNA is TGTGCCAGCAGAACAGGGACGAACACCGGGGAGCTGTTTTTT.

The chain combines TRBV20-1 with TRBJ2-7; TRBD2 matches 15 bases. The germline V gene encodes CDR1 DFQATT and CDR2 SNEGSKA (reference sequence). This CDR3 contains 16 residues. J lost 2 bases, V lost 6 bases, and 8 bases had no gene match. The CDR3 DNA reads TGCAGTGCAACCGGGACTAGCGGGAGGCTGGCCTACGAGCAGTACTTC. As protein: CSATGTSGRLAYEQYF.

This clonotype showed up many times. V usage is TRBV20-1 and J usage is TRBJ2-1, with TRBD2 identical over 7 bases. The germline V gene has CDR1 DFQATT and CDR2 SNEGSKA (reference sequence). This CDR3 spans 12 amino acids. V trimming: 2 bases; J trimming: 6 bases; junction bases outside the gene matches: 1. CDR3: CSARRGVNEQFF. The CDR3 bases are TGCAGTGCTAGACGGGGGGTCAATGAGCAGTTCTTC.

The J gene is TRBJ1-5, the V gene TRBV20-1; D is unresolved. V dropped 0 bases and J dropped 5 bases, with 5 bases sitting between them. CDR3 length: 12 amino acids. Germline V lookup: CDR1 DFQATT, CDR2 SNEGSKA (reference sequence). The CDR3 sequence is CSARDLYQPQHF. The CDR3 nucleotides read TGCAGTGCTAGAGATCTTTATCAGCCCCAGCATTTT.

There are many counts of this clonotype. The gene calls are TRBV5-6 and TRBJ2-7; a possible D gene is TRBD1 (6 bases). CDR1 and CDR2 (germline): SGHDT, YYEEEE. The germline V and J ends were trimmed by 6 bases and 13 bases, with 20 bases remaining between them. The CDR3 has 12 amino acids. CDR3 sequence (DNA): TGTGCCAGCACCAAACCGAGGGACATCCCCTACTTC. Translated, it gives CASTKPRDIPYF.

This chain uses TRBV20-1 with TRBJ1-2; the D gene is possibly TRBD1 (6 bases). Germline V gene data show CDR1 as DFQATT and CDR2 as SNEGSKA (reference sequence). V lost 3 bases to trimming and J lost 4 bases, with 18 bases between them. This CDR3 contains 15 residues. The DNA for the CDR3 is TGCAGTGCTAGTTTCGGGGGCAGGGCGGTCTATGGCTACACCTTC. Encoded protein: CSASFGGRAVYGYTF.

This chain links TRBV20-1 with TRBJ2-7; D unclear. The CDR3 spans 12 residues. Germline V gene sequence: CDR1 DFQATT, CDR2 SNEGSKA (reference sequence). V was cut by 5 bases and J by 4 bases, with 12 bases left in between. CDR3 nucleotide sequence: TGCAGTGCTTCCCGAGGCCCTTACGAGCAGTACTTC. Translation: CSASRGPYEQYF.

The chain is built from TRBV5-1 and TRBJ2-3; 8 bases match TRBD1. J lost 4 bases, V lost 0 bases, and 7 bases had no gene match. The CDR3 sequence is 16 residues long. Germline CDR1 and CDR2: SGHRS and YFSETQ. Written as DNA, the CDR3 is TGCGCCAGCAGCTTGGCGTTGACAGGGGAAGCAGATACGCAGTATTTT. Its protein is CASSLALTGEADTQYF.

The sample holds a few counts of this clonotype. The rearrangement uses TRBV20-1 and TRBJ2-7; D possibly corresponds to TRBD2 (7 bases). Germline-derived CDR1 and CDR2 are DFQATT and SNEGSKA (reference sequence). There are 16 residues in the CDR3. Deletions cut 0 bases from V and 2 bases from J, with 17 bases between. DNA for the CDR3: TGCAGTGCTAGAGATATGGTGGCGGGGGCCACCTACGAGCAGTACTTC. Amino acid sequence: CSARDMVAGATYEQYF.

This chain uses TRBV7-9 with TRBJ2-7, with 9 bases aligning to TRBD2. V shed 2 bases, J shed 5 bases, and the junction held 4 bases outside the gene matches. The length of the CDR3 is 14 residues. CDR1 is SEHNR and CDR2 is FQNEAQ in the germline V gene (reference sequence). The CDR3 DNA sequence: TGTGCCAGCAGCTTACGCGGGGGGGCCCACGAGCAGTACTTC. Translated, it gives CASSLRGGAHEQYF.

The chain recombines TRBV25-1 with TRBJ2-7, with D tentatively TRBD1 (6 bases). CDR1 is MGHDK, CDR2 SYGVNS, per germline. The CDR3 has 15 residues. Between the trimmed V and J ends, which lost 2 bases and 0 bases, there was a span of 11 bases. Here the CDR3 reads CASSEQGQVSYEQYF. In DNA form, the CDR3 reads TGTGCCAGCAGTGAACAGGGACAAGTCTCCTACGAGCAGTACTTC.

The rearrangement uses TRBV3-1 and TRBJ1-4; D unclear. Germline CDR1 LGHDT, CDR2 YNNKEL (reference sequence). The CDR3 runs to 12 residues. Deletions cut 0 bases from V and 7 bases from J, with 3 bases between. The CDR3 region is CASSQELEKLFF. The CDR3 DNA sequence: TGTGCCAGCAGCCAAGAACTTGAAAAACTGTTTTTT.

This clonotype was seen a handful of times. The chain couples TRBV5-5 to TRBJ2-5; the match to TRBD2 covers 7 bases. The length of the CDR3 is 16 residues. Trimming at V came to 4 bases and at J to 4 bases, leaving 13 bases not matched to a gene. Per the germline V gene, CDR1 is SGHKS and CDR2 is YYEKEE (reference sequence). The CDR3 reads CASSPPYGAGVETQYF. Here the CDR3 DNA reads TGTGCCAGCAGCCCCCCCTACGGGGCGGGAGTAGAGACCCAGTACTTC.

The count of this clonotype is one. V is TRBV6-1 and J is TRBJ2-1; 16 nucleotides match TRBD2. From germline, CDR1 is MNHNS and CDR2 SASEGT. V trimming: 5 bases; J trimming: 6 bases; junction bases outside the gene matches: 10. The CDR3 covers 18 residues. CDR3 in amino acids: CASSLPGLAGGPGNEQFF. The DNA of the CDR3 is TGTGCCAGCAGTCTTCCGGGACTAGCGGGGGGGCCTGGCAATGAGCAGTTCTTC.

The chain is built from TRBV6-1 and TRBJ1-1; D is unresolved. The length of the CDR3 is 15 residues. The ends were cut back, 3 bases at V and 4 bases at J, with 15 bases in the middle. CDR1 MNHNS and CDR2 SASEGT come from the germline V gene. For the CDR3, the DNA is TGTGCCAGCAGTGATGCCCAGTTTCTGGGCACTGAAGCTTTCTTT. This encodes CASSDAQFLGTEAFF.

This clonotype was observed a handful of times. The CDR3 reads CASSLASGVSSYEQYF. For the CDR3, the DNA is TGCGCCAGCAGCTTGGCTTCGGGGGTGAGCTCCTACGAGCAGTACTTC. The chain has TRBV5-1 and TRBJ2-7; D might be TRBD2 (6 bases). Germline V lookup: CDR1 SGHRS, CDR2 YFSETQ. The V end lost 0 bases, the J end lost 0 bases, and 13 bases lay between the germline ends. The CDR3 is 16 residues long.

This clonotype was seen many times. This chain joins TRBV6-1 and TRBJ1-5; D not resolved. This CDR3 is 15 amino acids long. Trimming removed 5 bases at V and 6 bases at J, with 17 bases between. Germline assignment: CDR1 MNHNS and CDR2 SASEGT. CDR3: CASSRTRGGAQPQHF. For the CDR3, the DNA is TGTGCCAGCAGTCGGACCCGGGGTGGTGCTCAGCCCCAGCATTTT.

This clonotype came up many times. V and J are TRBV12-3 or TRBV12-4 and TRBJ2-3, with unresolved D. The CDR3 runs to 13 residues. V lost 0 bases, J lost 5 bases, and 6 bases lay in between. The CDR3 coding sequence is TGTGCCAGCAGTTTAGCCGAGCTAGATACGCAGTATTTT. As protein: CASSLAELDTQYF.